This TCR beta chain comes out of a study of blood T cell repertoires in COVID-19. Study-wide context: Spain, Italy and the United States supplied samples that represented acute and convalescent COVID-19.

Trimming took 5 bases from V and 9 from J, leaving 17 bases between them. The CDR3 sequence is 13 residues long. Per germline, CDR1 SGHVS and CDR2 FQNEAQ. Original data processing: From reference gene primer amplification, estimates of nucleated cell counts were derived. Here immunoSEQ multiplex PCR was the method, and the copy in TCRdb shows in-frame clones only, minus some. That table supplies the V and J calls and clone size; D and trimming were determined from the DNA. Of 110,000 to 150,000 clones in the sample, around 80% were seen once. The V call is TRBV7-8, the J call TRBJ2-7; possible D gene TRBD2, 6 bases. The specimen sequenced was peripheral blood. The receptor was isolated from a man in his fifties or sixties with acute or convalescent COVID-19. CDR3 residues: CASSGRGILGQYF. CDR3 DNA: TGTGCCAGCAGCGGTCGGGGGATCCTCGGGCAGTACTTC.